Sequencing of this T cell receptor (beta chain) was carried out in a study of blood T cell repertoires in COVID-19. Study-wide context: PBMCs, B-cell-depleted T cells, or T cells were the source of the cDNA or gDNA that made up the material.

Per the original methods: Quantification of nucleated cells was approximated via reference gene primer amplification. Generated by immunoSEQ multiplex PCR, the TCRdb table keeps only in-frame clones and is missing some. Clone size and the V and J calls come from that table; the DNA yielded D and trimming. Of approximately 250,000 clones listed, under 90% are singletons. This TCR was sampled from a man aged 55 to 70 with acute or convalescent COVID-19. The sample taken for sequencing was peripheral blood.

The CDR3 is CASKAQRGVADTQYF. CDR3 nucleotide sequence: TGTGCCAGCAAAGCTCAACGGGGGGTGGCAGATACGCAGTATTTT. This chain uses TRBV2 with TRBJ2-3; 7 bases are a match to TRBD2. V shed 7 bases, J shed 4 bases, and the junction held 11 bases outside the gene matches. There are 15 residues in the CDR3. Per the germline V gene, CDR1 is SNHLY and CDR2 is FYNNEI.